This record covers a single T cell receptor (beta chain). The entry originates in a study of blood T cell repertoires in COVID-19. Across the study: Acute and convalescent COVID-19 samples came from the United States, Italy and Spain. T cells, B-cell-depleted T cells, or PBMCs supplied cDNA or gDNA.

Authors' methods: Researchers report that nucleated cell counts were estimated from reference gene primer amplification. Measured with immunoSEQ multiplex PCR; TCRdb has only the in-frame clones, and not every one. For V, J and clone size, that table is used; D and trimming come from the DNA. The table includes about 180,000 clones, around 85% detected once. The CDR3 totals 14 residues. Germline V gene sequence: CDR1 SGHNT, CDR2 YENEEA. With 5 bases removed from V and 1 base from J, the gap between germline ends came to 10 bases. The rearrangement links TRBV11-3 to TRBJ2-3; D call uncertain. The clonotype comes from a man in his fifties or sixties with active or convalescent COVID-19. Sequencing was performed on peripheral blood. The CDR3 DNA is TGTGCCAGCAGCGGCCCGTTTGGCACAGATACGCAGTATTTT. Its translation is CASSGPFGTDTQYF.